The clone carrying this T cell receptor beta chain has more than one count but fewer than ten. This sample is drawn from a study of response to subunit inactivated influenza vaccine. In TCRdb, the RT-PCR reads were re-called with MiXCR into one record per CDR3 protein. The sample lists about 540,000 distinct CDR3 sequences; around a quarter were seen once. Trimming took 6 bases from V and 5 from J; bases not matched to a gene: 12. The CDR3 has 16 amino acids. Germline V gives CDR1 MDHEN, CDR2 SYDVKM. The sample was also linked to a second study, of T cells expressing NK-cell markers. As that report states: TCR beta cDNA was generated via 5'RACE template switching incorporating UMIs.

The source is a man aged 45-65 years who received an inactivated influenza vaccine. The chain couples TRBV28 to TRBJ2-2, with 7 positions matching TRBD1. The sequencing used CD4+ T cells sorted from PBMCs, collected about 11 days after vaccination. Here the CDR3 reads CASRRRQGIITGELFF. The CDR3 DNA sequence: TGTGCCAGCAGACGACGACAGGGAATAATTACCGGGGAGCTGTTTTTT.